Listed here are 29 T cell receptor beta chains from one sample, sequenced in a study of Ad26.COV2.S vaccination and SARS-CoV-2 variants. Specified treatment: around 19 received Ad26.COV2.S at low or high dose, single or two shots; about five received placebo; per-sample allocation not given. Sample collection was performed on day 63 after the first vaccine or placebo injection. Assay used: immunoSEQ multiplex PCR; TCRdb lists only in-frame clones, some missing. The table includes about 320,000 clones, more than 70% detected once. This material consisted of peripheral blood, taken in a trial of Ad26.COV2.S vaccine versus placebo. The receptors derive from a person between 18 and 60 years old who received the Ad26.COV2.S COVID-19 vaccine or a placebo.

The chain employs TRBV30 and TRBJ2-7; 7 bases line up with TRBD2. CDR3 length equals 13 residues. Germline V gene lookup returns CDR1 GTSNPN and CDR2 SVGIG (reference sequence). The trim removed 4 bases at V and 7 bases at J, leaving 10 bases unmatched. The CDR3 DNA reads TGTGCCTGGAAAGACGACCGAGCGGGGGAGCAGTACTTC. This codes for CAWKDDRAGEQYF.

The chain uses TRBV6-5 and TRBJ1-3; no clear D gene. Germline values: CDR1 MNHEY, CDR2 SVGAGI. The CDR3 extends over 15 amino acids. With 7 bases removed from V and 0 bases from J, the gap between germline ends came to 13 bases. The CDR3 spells CASTRLQSSGNTIYF. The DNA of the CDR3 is TGTGCCAGCACGCGACTCCAGTCCTCTGGAAACACCATATATTTT.

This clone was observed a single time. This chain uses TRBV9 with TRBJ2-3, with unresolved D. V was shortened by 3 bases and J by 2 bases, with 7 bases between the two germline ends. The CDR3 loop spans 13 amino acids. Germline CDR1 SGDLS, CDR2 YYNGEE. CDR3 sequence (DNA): TGTGCCAGCAGCGGGGCGCCCACAGATACGCAGTATTTT. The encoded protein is CASSGAPTDTQYF.

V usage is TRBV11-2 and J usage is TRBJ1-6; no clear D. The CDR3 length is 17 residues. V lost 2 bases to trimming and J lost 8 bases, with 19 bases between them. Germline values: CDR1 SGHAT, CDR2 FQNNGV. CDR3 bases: TGTGCCAGCAGCTTATTCTCGGGCCAGCCGAGGGATTCACCCCTCCACTTT. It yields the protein CASSLFSGQPRDSPLHF.

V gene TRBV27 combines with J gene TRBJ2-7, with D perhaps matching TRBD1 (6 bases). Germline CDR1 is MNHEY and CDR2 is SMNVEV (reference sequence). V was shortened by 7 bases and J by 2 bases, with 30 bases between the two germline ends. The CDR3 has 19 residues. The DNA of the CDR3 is TGTGCCAGCACCAGTCCCCCACATTTCGGGACGACAGGCGCCTACGAGCAGTACTTC. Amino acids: CASTSPPHFGTTGAYEQYF.

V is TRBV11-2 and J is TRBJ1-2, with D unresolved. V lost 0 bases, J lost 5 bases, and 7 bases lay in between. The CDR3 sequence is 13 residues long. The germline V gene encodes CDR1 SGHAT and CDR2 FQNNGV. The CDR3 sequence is CASSLDLVYGYTF. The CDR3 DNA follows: TGTGCCAGCAGCTTAGATCTCGTATATGGCTACACCTTC.

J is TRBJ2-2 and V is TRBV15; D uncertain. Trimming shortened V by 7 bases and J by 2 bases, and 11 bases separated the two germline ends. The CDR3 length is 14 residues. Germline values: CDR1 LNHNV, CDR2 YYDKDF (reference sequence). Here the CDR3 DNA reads TGTGCCACCACCTCCCAGATAAACACCGGGGAGCTGTTTTTT. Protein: CATTSQINTGELFF.

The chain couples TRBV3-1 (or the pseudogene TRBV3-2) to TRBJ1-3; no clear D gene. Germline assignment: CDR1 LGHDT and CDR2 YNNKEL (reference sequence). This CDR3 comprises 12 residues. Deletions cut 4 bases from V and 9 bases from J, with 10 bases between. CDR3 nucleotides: TGTGCCAGCAGCCCTGGGGAAAGCACCATATATTTT. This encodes CASSPGESTIYF.

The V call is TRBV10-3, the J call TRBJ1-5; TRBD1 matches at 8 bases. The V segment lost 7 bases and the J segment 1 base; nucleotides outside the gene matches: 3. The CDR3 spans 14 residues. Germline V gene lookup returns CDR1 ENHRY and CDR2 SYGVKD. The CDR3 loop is CAIKGQASNQPQHF. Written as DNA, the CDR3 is TGTGCCATCAAGGGACAGGCCAGCAATCAGCCCCAGCATTTT.

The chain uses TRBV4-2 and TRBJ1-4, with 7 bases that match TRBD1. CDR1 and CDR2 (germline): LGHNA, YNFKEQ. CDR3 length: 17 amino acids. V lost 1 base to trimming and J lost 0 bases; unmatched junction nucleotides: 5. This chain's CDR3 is CASSQGGQGATNEKLFF. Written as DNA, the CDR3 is TGTGCCAGCAGCCAAGGTGGGCAGGGGGCAACTAATGAAAAACTGTTTTTT.

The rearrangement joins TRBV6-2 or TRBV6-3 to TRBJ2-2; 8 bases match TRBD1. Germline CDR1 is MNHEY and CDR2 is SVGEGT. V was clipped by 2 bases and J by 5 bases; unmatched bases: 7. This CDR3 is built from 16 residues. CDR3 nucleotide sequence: TGTGCCAGCAGTTACCGGACAGGGTATCGAACCGGGGAGCTGTTTTTT. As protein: CASSYRTGYRTGELFF.

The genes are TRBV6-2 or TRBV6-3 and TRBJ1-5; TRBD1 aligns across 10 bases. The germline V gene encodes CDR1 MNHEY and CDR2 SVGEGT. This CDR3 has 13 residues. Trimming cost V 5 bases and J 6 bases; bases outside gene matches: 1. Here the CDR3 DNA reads TGTGCCAGCAGTGACAGGGGGCTTCAGCCCCAGCATTTT. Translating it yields CASSDRGLQPQHF.

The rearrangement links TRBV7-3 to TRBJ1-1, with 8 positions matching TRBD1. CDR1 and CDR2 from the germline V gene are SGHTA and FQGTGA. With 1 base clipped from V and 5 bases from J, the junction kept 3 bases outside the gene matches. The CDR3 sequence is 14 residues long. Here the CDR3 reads CASSLSRGQTEAFF. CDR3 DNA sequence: TGTGCCAGCAGCTTAAGCAGGGGGCAAACTGAAGCTTTCTTT.

The CDR3 sequence is CASSYRAGLNTEAFF. CDR3 coding DNA: TGTGCCAGCAGTTACAGGGCAGGTTTGAACACTGAAGCTTTCTTT. This chain joins TRBV6-6 and TRBJ1-1; D is ambiguous. Trimming shortened V by 2 bases and J by 0 bases, and 10 bases separated the two germline ends. Germline V lookup: CDR1 MNHNY, CDR2 SVGAGI (reference sequence). This CDR3 has 15 amino acids.

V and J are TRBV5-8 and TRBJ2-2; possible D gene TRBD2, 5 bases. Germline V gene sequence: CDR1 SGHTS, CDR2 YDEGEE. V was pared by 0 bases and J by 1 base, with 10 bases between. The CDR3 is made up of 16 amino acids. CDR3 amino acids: CASSLGGKWNTGELFF. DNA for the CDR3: TGTGCCAGCAGCTTGGGAGGGAAGTGGAACACCGGGGAGCTGTTTTTT.

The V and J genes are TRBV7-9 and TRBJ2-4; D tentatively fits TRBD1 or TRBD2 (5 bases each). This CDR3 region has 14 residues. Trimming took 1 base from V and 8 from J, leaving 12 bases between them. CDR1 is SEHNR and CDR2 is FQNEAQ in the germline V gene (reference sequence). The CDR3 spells CASSLDLLGDIQYF. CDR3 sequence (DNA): TGTGCCAGCAGCTTAGATTTGTTGGGGGACATTCAGTACTTC.

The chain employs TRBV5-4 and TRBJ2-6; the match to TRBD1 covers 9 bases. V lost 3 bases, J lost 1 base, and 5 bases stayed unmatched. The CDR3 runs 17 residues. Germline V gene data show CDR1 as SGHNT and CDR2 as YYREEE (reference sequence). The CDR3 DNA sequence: TGTGCCAGCAGCTCCGGGACAGGGTATTCTGGGGCCAACGTCCTGACTTTC. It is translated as CASSSGTGYSGANVLTF. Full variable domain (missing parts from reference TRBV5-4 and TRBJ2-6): ETGVTQSPTHLIKTRGQQVTLRCSSQSGHNTVSWYQQALGQGPQFIFQYYREEENGRGNFPPRFSGLQFPNYSSELNVNALELDDSALYLCASSSGTGYSGANVLTFGAGSRLTVL.

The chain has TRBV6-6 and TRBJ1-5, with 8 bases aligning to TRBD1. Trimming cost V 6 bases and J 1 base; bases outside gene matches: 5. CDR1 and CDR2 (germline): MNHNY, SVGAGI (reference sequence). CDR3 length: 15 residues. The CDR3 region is CASSRDRTSNQPQHF. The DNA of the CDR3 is TGTGCCAGCAGCAGGGACAGGACCAGCAATCAGCCCCAGCATTTT.

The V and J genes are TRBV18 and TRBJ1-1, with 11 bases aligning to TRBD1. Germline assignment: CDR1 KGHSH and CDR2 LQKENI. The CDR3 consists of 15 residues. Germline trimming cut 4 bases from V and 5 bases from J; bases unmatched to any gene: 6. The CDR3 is CASSLDRGRWTEAFF. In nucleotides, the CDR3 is TGTGCCAGCTCACTGGACAGGGGGCGATGGACTGAAGCTTTCTTT.

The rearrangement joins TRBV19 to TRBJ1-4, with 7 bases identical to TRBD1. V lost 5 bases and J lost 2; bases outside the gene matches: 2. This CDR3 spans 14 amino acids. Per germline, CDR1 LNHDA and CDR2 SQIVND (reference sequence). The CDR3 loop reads CASSPTGTNEKLFF. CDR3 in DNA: TGTGCCAGTAGTCCGACAGGGACTAATGAAAAACTGTTTTTT.

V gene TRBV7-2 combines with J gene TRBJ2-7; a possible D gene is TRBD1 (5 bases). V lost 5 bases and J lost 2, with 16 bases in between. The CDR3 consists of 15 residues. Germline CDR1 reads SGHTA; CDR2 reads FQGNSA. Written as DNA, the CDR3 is TGTGCCAGCAGCGACAGACGGCGGTCCCCCTACGAGCAGTACTTC. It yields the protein CASSDRRRSPYEQYF.

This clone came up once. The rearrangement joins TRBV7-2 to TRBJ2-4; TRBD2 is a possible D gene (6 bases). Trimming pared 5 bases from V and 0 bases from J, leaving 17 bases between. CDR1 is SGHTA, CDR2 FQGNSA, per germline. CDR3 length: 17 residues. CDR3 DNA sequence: TGTGCCAGCAGCCCAGTGGGGACTGAACTAGCCAAAAACATTCAGTACTTC. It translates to CASSPVGTELAKNIQYF.

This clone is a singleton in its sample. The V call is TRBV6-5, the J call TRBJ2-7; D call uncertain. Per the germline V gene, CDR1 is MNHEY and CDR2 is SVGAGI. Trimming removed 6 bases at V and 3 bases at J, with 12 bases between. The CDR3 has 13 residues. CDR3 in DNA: TGTGCCAGCAGCTACCGGCCGTTCTACGAGCAGTACTTC. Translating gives CASSYRPFYEQYF.

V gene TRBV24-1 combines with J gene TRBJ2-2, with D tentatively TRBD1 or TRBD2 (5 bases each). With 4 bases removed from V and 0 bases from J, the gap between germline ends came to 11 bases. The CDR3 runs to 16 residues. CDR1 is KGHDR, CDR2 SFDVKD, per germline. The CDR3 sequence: CATSDPGATNTGELFF. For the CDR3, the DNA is TGTGCCACCAGTGACCCCGGGGCAACGAACACCGGGGAGCTGTTTTTT.

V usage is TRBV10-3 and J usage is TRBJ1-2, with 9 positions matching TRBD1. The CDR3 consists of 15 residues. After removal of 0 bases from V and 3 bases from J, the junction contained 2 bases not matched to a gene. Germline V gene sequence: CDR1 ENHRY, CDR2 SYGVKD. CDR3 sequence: CAISESTGGDYGYTF. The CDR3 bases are TGTGCCATCAGTGAGTCGACAGGGGGAGACTATGGCTACACCTTC.

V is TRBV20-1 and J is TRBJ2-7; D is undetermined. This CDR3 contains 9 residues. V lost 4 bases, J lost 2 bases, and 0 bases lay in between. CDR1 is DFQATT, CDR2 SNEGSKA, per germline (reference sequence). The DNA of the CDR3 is TGCAGTGCTACCTACGAGCAGTACTTC. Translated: CSATYEQYF.

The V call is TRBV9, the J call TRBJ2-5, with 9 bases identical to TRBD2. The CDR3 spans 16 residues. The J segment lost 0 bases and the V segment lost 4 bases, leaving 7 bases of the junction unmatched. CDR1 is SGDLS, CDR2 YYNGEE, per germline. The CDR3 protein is CASSPSGGTNQETQYF. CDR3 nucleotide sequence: TGTGCCAGCAGCCCCAGCGGGGGGACGAACCAAGAGACCCAGTACTTC.

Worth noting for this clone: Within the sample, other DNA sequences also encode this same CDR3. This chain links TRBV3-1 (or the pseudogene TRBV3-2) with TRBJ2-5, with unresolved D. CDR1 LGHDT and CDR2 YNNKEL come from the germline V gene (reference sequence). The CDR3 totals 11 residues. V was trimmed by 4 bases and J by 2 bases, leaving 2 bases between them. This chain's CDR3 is CASSLQETQYF. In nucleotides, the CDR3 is TGTGCCAGCAGCCTACAAGAGACCCAGTACTTC.

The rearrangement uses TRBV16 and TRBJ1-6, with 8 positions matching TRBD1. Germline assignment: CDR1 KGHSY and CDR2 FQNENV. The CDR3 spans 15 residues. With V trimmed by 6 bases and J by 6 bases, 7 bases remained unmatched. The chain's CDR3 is CASRADRVVNSPLHF. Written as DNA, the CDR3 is TGTGCCAGCAGAGCGGACAGGGTGGTTAATTCACCCCTCCACTTT.